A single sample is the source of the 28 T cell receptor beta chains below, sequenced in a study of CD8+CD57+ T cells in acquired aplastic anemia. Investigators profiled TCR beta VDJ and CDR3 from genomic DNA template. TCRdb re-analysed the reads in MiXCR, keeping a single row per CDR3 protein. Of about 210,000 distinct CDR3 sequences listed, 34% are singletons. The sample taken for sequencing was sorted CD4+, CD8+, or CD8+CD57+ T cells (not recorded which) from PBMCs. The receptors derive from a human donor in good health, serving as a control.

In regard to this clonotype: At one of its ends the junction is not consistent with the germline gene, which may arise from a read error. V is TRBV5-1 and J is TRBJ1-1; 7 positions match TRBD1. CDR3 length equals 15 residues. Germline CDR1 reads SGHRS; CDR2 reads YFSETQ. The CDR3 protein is CASSGGTAMNAEAFF. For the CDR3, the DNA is TGCGCCAGCAGCGGAGGGACAGCGATGAACGCTGAAGCTTTCTTT.

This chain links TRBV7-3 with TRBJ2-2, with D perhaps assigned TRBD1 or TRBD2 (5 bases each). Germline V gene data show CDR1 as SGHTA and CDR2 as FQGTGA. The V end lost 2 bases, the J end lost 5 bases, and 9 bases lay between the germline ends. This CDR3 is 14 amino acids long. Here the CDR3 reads CASSLAGTTGELFF. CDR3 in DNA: TGTGCCAGCAGCTTAGCAGGGACGACCGGGGAGCTGTTTTTT. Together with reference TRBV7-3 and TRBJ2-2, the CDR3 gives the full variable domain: GAGVSQTPSNKVTEKGKYVELRCDPISGHTALYWYRQSLGQGPEFLIYFQGTGAADDSGLPNDRFFAVRPEGSVSTLKIQRTERGDSAVYLCASSLAGTTGELFFGEGSRLTVL.

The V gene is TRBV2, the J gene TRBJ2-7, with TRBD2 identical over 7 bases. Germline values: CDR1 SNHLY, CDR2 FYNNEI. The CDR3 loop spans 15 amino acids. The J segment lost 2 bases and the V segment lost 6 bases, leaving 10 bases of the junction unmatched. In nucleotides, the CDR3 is TGTGCCAGCAGAACAGTGGGGGGGTCGGCCTACGAGCAGTACTTC. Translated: CASRTVGGSAYEQYF.

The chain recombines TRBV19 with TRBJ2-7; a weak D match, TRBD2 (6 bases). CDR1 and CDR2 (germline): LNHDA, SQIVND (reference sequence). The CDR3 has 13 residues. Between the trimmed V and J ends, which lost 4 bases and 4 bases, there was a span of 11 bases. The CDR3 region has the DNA TGTGCCAGTAGTACCGGGACTTTATACGAGCAGTACTTC. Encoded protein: CASSTGTLYEQYF. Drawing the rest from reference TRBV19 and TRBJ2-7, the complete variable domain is DGGITQSPKYLFRKEGQNVTLSCEQNLNHDAMYWYRQDPGQGLRLIYYSQIVNDFQKGDIAEGYSVSREKKESFPLTVTSAQKNPTAFYLCASSTGTLYEQYFGPGTRLTVT.

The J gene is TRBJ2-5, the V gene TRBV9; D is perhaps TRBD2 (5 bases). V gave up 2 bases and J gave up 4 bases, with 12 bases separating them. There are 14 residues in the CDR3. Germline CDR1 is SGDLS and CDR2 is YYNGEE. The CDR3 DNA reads TGTGCCAGCAGCGTTAGCTCCGGAGGAGAGACCCAGTACTTC. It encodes CASSVSSGGETQYF. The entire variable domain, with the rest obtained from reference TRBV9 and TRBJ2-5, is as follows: DSGVTQTPKHLITATGQRVTLRCSPRSGDLSVYWYQQSLDQGLQFLIQYYNGEERAKGNILERFSAQQFPDLHSELNLSSLELGDSALYFCASSVSSGGETQYFGPGTRLLVL.

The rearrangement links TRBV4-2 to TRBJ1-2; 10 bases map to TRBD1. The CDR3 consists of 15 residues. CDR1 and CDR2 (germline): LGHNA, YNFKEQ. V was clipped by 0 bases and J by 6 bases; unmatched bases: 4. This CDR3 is CASSQEDGTGDGYTF. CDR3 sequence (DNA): TGTGCCAGCAGCCAAGAAGACGGGACAGGGGATGGCTACACCTTC.

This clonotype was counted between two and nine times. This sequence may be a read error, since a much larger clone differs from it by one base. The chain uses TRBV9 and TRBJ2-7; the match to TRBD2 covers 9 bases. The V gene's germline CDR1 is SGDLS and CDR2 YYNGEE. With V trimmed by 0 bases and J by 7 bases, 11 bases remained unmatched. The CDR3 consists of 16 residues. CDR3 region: CASSVGLAVGQDEQYF. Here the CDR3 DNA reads TGTGCCAGCAGCGTAGGACTAGCGGTAGGACAGGATGAGCAGTACTTC.

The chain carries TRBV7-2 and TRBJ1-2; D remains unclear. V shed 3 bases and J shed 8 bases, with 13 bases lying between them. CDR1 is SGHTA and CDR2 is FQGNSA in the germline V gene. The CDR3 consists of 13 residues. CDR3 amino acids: CASSFTLGRGYTF. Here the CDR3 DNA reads TGTGCCAGCAGCTTTACTCTCGGAAGGGGCTACACCTTC.

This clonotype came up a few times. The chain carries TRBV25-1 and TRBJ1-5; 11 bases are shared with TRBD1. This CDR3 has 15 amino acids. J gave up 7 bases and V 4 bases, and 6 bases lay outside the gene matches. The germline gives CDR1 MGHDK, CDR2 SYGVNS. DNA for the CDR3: TGTGCCAGCAGTGCTGGACAGGGGGCCCGACAGCCCCAGCATTTT. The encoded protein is CASSAGQGARQPQHF.

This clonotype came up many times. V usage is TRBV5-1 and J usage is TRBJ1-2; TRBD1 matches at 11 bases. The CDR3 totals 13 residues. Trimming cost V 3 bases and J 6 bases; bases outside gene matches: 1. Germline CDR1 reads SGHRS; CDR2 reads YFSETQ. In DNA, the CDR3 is TGCGCCAGCAGCTGGGGACAGGGGGATGGCTACACCTTC. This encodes CASSWGQGDGYTF.

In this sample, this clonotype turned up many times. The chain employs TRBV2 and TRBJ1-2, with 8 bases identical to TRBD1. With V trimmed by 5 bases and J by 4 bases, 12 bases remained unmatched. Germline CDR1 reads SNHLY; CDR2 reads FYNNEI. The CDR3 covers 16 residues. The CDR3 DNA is TGTGCCAGCAGTTCTCCCCGGGACAGGAGCTCCTATGGCTACACCTTC. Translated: CASSSPRDRSSYGYTF.

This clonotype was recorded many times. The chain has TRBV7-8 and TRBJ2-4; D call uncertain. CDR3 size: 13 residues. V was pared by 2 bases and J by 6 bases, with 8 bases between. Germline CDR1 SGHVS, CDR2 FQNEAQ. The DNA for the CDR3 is TGTGCCAGCAGCTTACTTATTGGAAACATTCAGTACTTC. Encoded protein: CASSLLIGNIQYF.

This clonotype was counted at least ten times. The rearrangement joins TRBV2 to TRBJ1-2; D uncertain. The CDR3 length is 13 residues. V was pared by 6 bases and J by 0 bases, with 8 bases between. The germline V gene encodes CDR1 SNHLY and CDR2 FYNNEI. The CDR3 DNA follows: TGTGCCAGCAGGAACCGGGCTAACTATGGCTACACCTTC. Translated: CASRNRANYGYTF.

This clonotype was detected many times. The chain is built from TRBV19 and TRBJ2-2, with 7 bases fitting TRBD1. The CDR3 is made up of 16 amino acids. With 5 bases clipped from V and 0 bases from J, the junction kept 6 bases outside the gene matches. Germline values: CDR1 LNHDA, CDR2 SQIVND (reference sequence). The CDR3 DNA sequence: TGTGCCAGTAGTGGTCTTGGGACAGCGAACACCGGGGAGCTGTTTTTT. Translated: CASSGLGTANTGELFF.

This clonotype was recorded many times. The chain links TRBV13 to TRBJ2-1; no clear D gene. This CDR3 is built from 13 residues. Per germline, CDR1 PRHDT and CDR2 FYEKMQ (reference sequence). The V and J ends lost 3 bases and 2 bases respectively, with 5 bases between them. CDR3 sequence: CASSFGTYNEQFF. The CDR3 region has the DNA TGTGCCAGCAGCTTCGGAACCTACAATGAGCAGTTCTTC.

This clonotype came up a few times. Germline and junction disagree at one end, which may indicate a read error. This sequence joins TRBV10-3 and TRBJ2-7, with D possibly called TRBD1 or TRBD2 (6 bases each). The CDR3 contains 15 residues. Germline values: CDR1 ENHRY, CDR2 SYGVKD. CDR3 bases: TGTGCCAGCAGTCAAATAACGGGGGCGGGCCACGAGCAGTACTTC. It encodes CASSQITGAGHEQYF.

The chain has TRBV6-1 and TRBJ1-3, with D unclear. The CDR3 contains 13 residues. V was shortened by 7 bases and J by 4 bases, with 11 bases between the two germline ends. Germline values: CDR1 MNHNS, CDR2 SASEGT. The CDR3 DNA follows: TGTGCCAGCACACGGGTGGGCGGAAACACCATATATTTT. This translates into CASTRVGGNTIYF.

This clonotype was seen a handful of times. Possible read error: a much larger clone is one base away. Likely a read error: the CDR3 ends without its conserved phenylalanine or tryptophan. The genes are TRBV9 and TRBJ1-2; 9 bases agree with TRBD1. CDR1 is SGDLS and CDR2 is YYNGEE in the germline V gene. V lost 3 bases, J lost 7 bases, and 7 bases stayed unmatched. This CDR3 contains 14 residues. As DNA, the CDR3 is TGTGCCAGCAGCGAGTGGGACAGGGAACGTGGCTACACCCTC. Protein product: CASSEWDRERGYTL.

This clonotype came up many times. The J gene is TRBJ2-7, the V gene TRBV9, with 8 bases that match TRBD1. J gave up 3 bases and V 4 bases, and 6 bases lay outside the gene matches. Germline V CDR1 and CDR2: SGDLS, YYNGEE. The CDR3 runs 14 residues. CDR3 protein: CASSTTGGSYEQYF. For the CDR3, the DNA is TGTGCCAGCAGCACCACAGGGGGGAGCTACGAGCAGTACTTC.

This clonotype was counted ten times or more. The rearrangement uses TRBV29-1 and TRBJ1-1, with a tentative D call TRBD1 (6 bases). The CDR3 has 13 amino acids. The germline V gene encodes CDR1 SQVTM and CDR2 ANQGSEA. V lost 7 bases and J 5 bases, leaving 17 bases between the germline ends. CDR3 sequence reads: CSAQQGVRTEAFF. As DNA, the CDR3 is TGCAGCGCTCAACAGGGAGTGAGGACTGAAGCTTTCTTT.

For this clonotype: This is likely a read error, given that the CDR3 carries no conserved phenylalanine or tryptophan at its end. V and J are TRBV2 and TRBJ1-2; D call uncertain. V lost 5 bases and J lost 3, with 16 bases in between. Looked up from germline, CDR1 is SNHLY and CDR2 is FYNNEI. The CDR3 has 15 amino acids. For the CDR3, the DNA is TGTGCCAGCAGTTCACCGGACGGAGTTTACTATGGCTACACCCTC. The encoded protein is CASSSPDGVYYGYTL.

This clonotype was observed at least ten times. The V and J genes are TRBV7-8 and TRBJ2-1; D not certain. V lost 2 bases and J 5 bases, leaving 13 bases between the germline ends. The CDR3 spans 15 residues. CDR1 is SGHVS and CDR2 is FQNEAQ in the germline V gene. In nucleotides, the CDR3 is TGTGCCAGCAGCTTACGTGGGGAACTCAACAATGAGCAGTTCTTC. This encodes CASSLRGELNNEQFF.

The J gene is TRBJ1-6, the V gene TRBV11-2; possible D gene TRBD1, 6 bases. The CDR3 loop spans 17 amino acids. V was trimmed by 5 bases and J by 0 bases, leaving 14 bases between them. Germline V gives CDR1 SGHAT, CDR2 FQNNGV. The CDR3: CASSLTGWSSYNSPLHF. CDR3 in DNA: TGTGCCAGCAGCCTGACAGGCTGGAGCTCCTATAATTCACCCCTCCACTTT.

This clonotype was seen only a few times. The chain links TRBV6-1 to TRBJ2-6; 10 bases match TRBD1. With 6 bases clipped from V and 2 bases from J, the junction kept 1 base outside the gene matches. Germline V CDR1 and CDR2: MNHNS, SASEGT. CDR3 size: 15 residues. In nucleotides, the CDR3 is TGTGCCAGCAGAGGACAGGGGGCTGGGGCCAACGTCCTGACTTTC. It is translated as CASRGQGAGANVLTF.

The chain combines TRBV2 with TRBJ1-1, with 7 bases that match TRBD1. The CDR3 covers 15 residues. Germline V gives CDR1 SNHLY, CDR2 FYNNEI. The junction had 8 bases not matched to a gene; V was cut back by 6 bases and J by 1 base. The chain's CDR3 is CASRVDRPQNTEAFF. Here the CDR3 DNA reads TGTGCCAGCAGGGTGGACAGGCCGCAGAACACTGAAGCTTTCTTT.

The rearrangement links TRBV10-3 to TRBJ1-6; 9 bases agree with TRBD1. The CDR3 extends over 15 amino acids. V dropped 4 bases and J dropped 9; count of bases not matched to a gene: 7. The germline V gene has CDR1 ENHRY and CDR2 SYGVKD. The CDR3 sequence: CAISGGQGECSPLHF. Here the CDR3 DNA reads TGTGCCATCAGTGGGGGACAGGGAGAGTGTTCACCCCTCCACTTT.

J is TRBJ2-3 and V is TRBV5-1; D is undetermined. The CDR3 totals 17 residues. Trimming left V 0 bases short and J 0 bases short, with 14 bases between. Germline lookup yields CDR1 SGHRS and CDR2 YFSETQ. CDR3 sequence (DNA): TGCGCCAGCAGCTTGGGAGTTGGCGGACCTAGCACAGATACGCAGTATTTT. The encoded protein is CASSLGVGGPSTDTQYF.

The CDR3 coding sequence is TGTGCCATCTCCAAAAGGGTGTCCTACAATGAGCAGTTCTTC. Protein: CAISKRVSYNEQFF. V is TRBV12-3 or TRBV12-4 and J is TRBJ2-1; D ambiguous. The CDR3 has 14 amino acids. The ends were cut back, 10 bases at V and 1 base at J, with 14 bases in the middle.